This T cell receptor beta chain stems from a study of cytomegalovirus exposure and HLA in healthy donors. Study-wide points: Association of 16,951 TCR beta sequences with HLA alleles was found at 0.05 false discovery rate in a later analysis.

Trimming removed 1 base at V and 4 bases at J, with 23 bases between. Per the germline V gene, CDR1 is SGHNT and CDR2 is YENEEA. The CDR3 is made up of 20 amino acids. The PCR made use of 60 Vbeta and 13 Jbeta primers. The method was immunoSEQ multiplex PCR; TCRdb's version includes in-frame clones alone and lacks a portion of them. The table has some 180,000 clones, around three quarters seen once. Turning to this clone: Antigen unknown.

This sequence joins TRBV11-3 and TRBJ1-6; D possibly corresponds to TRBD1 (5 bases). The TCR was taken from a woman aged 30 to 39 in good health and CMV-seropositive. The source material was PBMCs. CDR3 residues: CASSLVILADRPGYNSPLHF. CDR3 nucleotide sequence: TGTGCCAGCAGCTTAGTCATATTGGCAGATCGACCAGGGTATAATTCACCCCTCCACTTT. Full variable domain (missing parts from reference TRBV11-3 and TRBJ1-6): EAGVVQSPRYKIIEKKQPVAFWCNPISGHNTLYWYLQNLGQGPELLIRYENEEAVDDSQLPKDRFSAERLKGVDSTLKIQPAELGDSAVYLCASSLVILADRPGYNSPLHFGNGTRLTVT.